This paragraph reports one T cell receptor beta chain. At one of its ends the junction is not consistent with the germline gene, which may arise from a read error. This sample's RNA came from whole unsorted tissue. This non-tumor lung sample came from over 3 cm beyond the tumor edge. This sample was included in a study of tumor and adjacent non-tumor tissue in lung cancer. TCRbeta libraries were built with three rounds of nested PCR, modified from ARM-PCR. TCRdb recomputed calls from the multiplex PCR reads with MiXCR, one row per CDR3 protein. The table records 45,000 to 65,000 distinct CDR3 sequences, 74% of them present only once. Per germline, CDR1 DFQATT and CDR2 SNEGSKA (reference sequence). CDR3 size: 16 residues.

The chain is built from TRBV20-1 and TRBJ1-5; unclear D gene. The specimen was distant non-tumor lung tissue. The sequence came from a woman aged 60-75 years with non-small cell lung cancer. The chain's CDR3 is CRARDRQAFNNQPQHF. As DNA, the CDR3 is TGCAGAGCTAGAGATCGTCAGGCTTTTAACAATCAGCCCCAGCATTTT.